This T cell receptor (beta chain) was sequenced in a study of T cell changes during pregnancy in multiple sclerosis. The CDR3 is 16 residues long. Trimming took off 3 bases at V and 0 bases at J, with 13 bases between the two ends. Germline assignment: CDR1 SGDLS and CDR2 YYNGEE. Data came from immunoSEQ multiplex PCR; TCRdb stores just in-frame clones and leaves some out. The top ten hold about 1% of the sample, which has about 70,000 clones, just over 90% seen once. The chain recombines TRBV9 with TRBJ2-1, with D hard to call. The source of this sequence is a female donor with multiple sclerosis, enrolled in a pregnancy study. Sequenced material: peripheral blood, taken in the third trimester of pregnancy. The CDR3 DNA reads as TGTGCCAGCAGCGGATCTACGGTCCTCTCCTACAATGAGCAGTTCTTC. It codes for CASSGSTVLSYNEQFF.